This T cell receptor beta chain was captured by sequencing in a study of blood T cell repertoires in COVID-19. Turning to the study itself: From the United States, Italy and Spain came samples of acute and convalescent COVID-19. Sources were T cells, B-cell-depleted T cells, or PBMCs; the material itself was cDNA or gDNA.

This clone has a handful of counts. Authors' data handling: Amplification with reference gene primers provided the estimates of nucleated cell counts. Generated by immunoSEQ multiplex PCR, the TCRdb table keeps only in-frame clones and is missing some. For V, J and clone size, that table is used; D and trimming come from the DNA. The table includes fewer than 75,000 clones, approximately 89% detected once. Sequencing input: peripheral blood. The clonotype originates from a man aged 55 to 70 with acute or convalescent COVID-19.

This CDR3 is CASRGDRYSNQPQHF. The CDR3 DNA reads as TGTGCCAGCAGGGGGGACAGATATAGCAATCAGCCCCAGCATTTT. The gene calls are TRBV2 and TRBJ1-5, with 7 bases fitting TRBD1. After removal of 6 bases from V and 0 bases from J, the junction contained 5 bases not matched to a gene. The CDR3 sequence is 15 residues long. Germline CDR1 reads SNHLY; CDR2 reads FYNNEI.